This T cell receptor (beta chain) is drawn from a study of T cells in Graves' hyperthyroidism and ophthalmopathy. RNA transcripts were the template for amplifying TCR beta CDR3 regions. HTBI primers were employed in a first-round RT-PCR of the TCR CDR3. TCRdb ran MiXCR on the multiplex PCR reads and lists one entry per CDR3 protein. The sample lists fewer than 400,000 distinct CDR3 sequences, around a sixth seen once, with roughly 26% in the top ten. Used for diagnoses were clinical symptoms, serum thyroxine and TRAb, thyroid ultrasound and orbital computed tomography. PBMCs were sourced from around 10 ml fresh peripheral blood. The CDR3 sequence is 12 residues long. Trimming removed 10 bases from V and 3 bases from J, with 10 bases in between. Germline V gene lookup returns CDR1 SNHLY and CDR2 FYNNEI. To note about this clonotype: Its antigen is undetermined.

Study findings and constraints: Ophthalmopathy, which appeared later, was predicted by the model a median approximately 6.7 months before onset. In blood, most of the thyroid clonotypes expanded above 0.001 were also present.

The specimen was blood. The receptor was derived from a woman aged 18-29 years with Graves' hyperthyroidism that later progressed to Graves' ophthalmopathy. J is TRBJ2-4 and V is TRBV2, with a weak D call TRBD1 (5 bases). The DNA for the CDR3 is TGTGCCACCCAGGGATTCAAAAACATTCAGTACTTC. Its protein is CATQGFKNIQYF.